These 3 T cell receptor beta chains were all obtained from the same sample, sequenced in a study of T cells after posttransplantation cyclophosphamide. Clones were read by immunoSEQ multiplex PCR, and TCRdb kept only the in-frame ones, dropping some. The sample contains tens of thousands of clones, none of them singletons. The source material was PBMCs. All receptors derive from a man aged 35 to 55 in good health, CMV-negative, and a related stem cell transplant donor.

V is TRBV6-5 and J is TRBJ1-1; no reliable D call. The CDR3 runs to 15 residues. Germline V CDR1 and CDR2: MNHEY, SVGAGI. The V and J ends lost 6 bases and 3 bases respectively, with 17 bases between them. CDR3 sequence (DNA): TGTGCCAGCAGGCCAGATCTAAGAGGAGACACTGAAGCTTTCTTT. This encodes CASRPDLRGDTEAFF.

This clone was recorded at least ten times. V usage is TRBV28 and J usage is TRBJ2-2; possibly TRBD1 for D (5 bases). Deletions cut 3 bases from V and 3 bases from J, with 8 bases between. This CDR3 spans 14 amino acids. Germline V gives CDR1 MDHEN, CDR2 SYDVKM. The CDR3: CASSLRQYTGELFF. In DNA, the CDR3 is TGTGCCAGCAGTTTGCGACAGTACACCGGGGAGCTGTTTTTT.

Many counts were recorded for this clone. The chain couples TRBV28 to TRBJ1-2; 8 positions match TRBD1. Germline values: CDR1 MDHEN, CDR2 SYDVKM. CDR3 length equals 14 residues. The J segment lost 8 bases and the V segment lost 2 bases, leaving 7 bases of the junction unmatched. CDR3 sequence reads: CASSLVGQGAGYTF. CDR3 nucleotides: TGTGCCAGCAGTTTAGTAGGACAGGGAGCCGGCTACACCTTC.